This TCR beta chain appears in the sequencing data of a study of Tregs in tolerant kidney transplant recipients. Clones were read by immunoSEQ multiplex PCR, and TCRdb kept only the in-frame ones, dropping some. Of tens of thousands of clones in the sample, about 89% were seen once. The sample in question was CD4+ T cells from blood, obtained before the transplant. The clonotype comes from a human donor who received a combined kidney and bone marrow transplant.

Here the CDR3 reads CASRLAGENTGELFF. CDR3 coding DNA: TGTGCCAGCAGACTAGCGGGAGAGAACACCGGGGAGCTGTTTTTT. The genes are TRBV27 and TRBJ2-2; 11 bases fit TRBD2. With V trimmed by 6 bases and J by 1 base, 1 base remained unmatched. Germline values: CDR1 MNHEY, CDR2 SMNVEV (reference sequence). The CDR3 has 15 amino acids.